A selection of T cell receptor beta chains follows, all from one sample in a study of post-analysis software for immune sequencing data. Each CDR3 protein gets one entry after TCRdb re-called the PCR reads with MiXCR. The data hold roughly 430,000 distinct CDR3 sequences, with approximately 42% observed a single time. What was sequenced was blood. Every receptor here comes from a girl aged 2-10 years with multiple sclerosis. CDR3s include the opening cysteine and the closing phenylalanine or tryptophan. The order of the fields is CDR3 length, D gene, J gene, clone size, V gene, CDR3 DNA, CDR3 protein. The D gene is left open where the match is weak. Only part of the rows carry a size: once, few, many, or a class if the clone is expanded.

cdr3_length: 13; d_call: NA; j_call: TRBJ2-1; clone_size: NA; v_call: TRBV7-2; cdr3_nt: TGTGCCAGCAGCAAAGAGGTCGTCAGAGGGCAGTTCTTC; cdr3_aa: CASSKEVVRGQFF
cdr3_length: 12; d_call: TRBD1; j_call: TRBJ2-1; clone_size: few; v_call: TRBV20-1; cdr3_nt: TGCAGTGCTCCTAGACAGGGCAACGAGCAGTTCTTC; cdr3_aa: CSAPRQGNEQFF
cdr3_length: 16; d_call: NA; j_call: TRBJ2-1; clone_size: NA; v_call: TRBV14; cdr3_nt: TGTGCCAGCAGCCAAGGAGGGGGGAGGGGTCACAATGAGCAGTTCTTC; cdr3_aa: CASSQGGGRGHNEQFF
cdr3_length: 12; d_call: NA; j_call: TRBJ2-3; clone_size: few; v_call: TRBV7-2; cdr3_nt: TGTGCCAGCAGCGTAGTCTCAGATACGCAGTATTTT; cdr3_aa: CASSVVSDTQYF
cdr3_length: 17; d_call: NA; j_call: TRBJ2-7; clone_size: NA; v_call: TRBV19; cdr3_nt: TGTGCCAGTAGTCCTTCCCTGACAGGATTGACTCCCTACGAGCAGTACTTC; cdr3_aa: CASSPSLTGLTPYEQYF
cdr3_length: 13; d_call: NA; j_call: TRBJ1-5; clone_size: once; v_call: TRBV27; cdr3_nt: TGTGCCAGCAGTTTATCGTTAGGTCAGCCCCAGCATTTT; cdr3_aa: CASSLSLGQPQHF
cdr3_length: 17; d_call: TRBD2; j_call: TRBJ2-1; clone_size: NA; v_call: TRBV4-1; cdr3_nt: TGCGCCAGCAGTCTGATCCCCCTAGCGGGGGCCTACAATGAGCAGTTCTTC; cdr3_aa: CASSLIPLAGAYNEQFF
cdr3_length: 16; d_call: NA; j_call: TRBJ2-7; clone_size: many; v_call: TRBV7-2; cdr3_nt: TGTGCCAGCAGCTTAACTAGCCTCAGGAGCTCCTACGAGCAGTACTTC; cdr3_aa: CASSLTSLRSSYEQYF
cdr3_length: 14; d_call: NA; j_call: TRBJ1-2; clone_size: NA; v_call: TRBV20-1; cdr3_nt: TGCAGTGCTCCAGACCCCGGGACTTCCGATGGCTACACCTTC; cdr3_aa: CSAPDPGTSDGYTF
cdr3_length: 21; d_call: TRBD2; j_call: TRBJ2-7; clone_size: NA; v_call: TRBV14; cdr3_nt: TGTGCCAGCAGCCAAGAATATCTTACTATTGTCGGGACTAGCGAAAACAATGAGCAGTACTTC; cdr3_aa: CASSQEYLTIVGTSENNEQYF
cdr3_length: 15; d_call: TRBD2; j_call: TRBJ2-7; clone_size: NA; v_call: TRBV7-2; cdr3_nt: TGTGCCAGCAGCCTTAGCGGGAGATCCTACAATGAGCAGTACTTC; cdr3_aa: CASSLSGRSYNEQYF
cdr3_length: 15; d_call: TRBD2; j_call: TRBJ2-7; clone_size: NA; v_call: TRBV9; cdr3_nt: TGTGCCAGCAGCCCGAGCGGGGGGGCCTACAATGAGCAGTACTTC; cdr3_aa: CASSPSGGAYNEQYF
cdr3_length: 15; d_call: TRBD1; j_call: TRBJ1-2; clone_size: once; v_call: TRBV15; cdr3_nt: TGTGCCACCAGCAGAGATTGGACAGGGGGGAATGGCTACACCTTC; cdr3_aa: CATSRDWTGGNGYTF
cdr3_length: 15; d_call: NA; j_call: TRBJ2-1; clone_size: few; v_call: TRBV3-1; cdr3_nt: TGTGCCAGCAGCCAAGATGGCCGGGGTAACAATGAGCAGTTCTTC; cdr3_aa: CASSQDGRGNNEQFF
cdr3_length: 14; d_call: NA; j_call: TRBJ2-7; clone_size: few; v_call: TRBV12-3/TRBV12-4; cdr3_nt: TGTGCCAGCAGTTTTTGGGGAGCCCCCTACGAGCAGTACTTC; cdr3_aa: CASSFWGAPYEQYF
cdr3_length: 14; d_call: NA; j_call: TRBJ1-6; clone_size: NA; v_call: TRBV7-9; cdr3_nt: TGTGCCAGCAGCACCGACGGGCGTTATTCACCCCTCCACTTT; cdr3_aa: CASSTDGRYSPLHF
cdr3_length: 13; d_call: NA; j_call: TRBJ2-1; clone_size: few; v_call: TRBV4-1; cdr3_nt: TGCGCCAGCAGCCAAGCGGAGTTGTATGAGCAGTTCTTC; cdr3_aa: CASSQAELYEQFF
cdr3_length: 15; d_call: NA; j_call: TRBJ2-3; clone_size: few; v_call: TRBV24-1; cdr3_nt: TGTGCCACCAGTGAGCCGGGACCACGCACAGATACGCAGTATTTT; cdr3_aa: CATSEPGPRTDTQYF
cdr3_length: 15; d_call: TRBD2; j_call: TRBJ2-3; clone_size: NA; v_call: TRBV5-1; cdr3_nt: TGCGCCAGCAGCACCACTAGCGGGGTCTCAGATACGCAGTATTTT; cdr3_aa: CASSTTSGVSDTQYF
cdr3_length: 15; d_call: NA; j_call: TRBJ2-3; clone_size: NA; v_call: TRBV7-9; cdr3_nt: TGTGCCAGCAGCTTAATCGCGGGACGCACAGATACGCAGTATTTT; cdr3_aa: CASSLIAGRTDTQYF
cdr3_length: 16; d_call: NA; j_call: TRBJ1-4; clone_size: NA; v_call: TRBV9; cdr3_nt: TGTGCCAGCAGCGTAGGTGGGAGTGGGACTAATGAAAAACTGTTTTTT; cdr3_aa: CASSVGGSGTNEKLFF
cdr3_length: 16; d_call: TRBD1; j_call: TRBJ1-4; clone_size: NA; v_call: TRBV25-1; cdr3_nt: TGTGCCAGCAGCAAGTTATACAGGGGAGCCGATGAAAAACGGTTTTTT; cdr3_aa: CASSKLYRGADEKRFF
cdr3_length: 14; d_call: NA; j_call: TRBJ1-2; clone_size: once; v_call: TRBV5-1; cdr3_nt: TGCGCCAGCAGCTCCCAACAGAATCCCTATGGCTACACCTTC; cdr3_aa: CASSSQQNPYGYTF
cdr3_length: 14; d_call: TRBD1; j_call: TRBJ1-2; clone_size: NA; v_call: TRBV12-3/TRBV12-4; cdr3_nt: TGTGCCAGCAGTCCCGGGACAGCCTTCCCTGGCTACACCTTC; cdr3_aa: CASSPGTAFPGYTF
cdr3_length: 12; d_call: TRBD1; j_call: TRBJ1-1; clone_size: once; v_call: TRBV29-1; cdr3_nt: TGCAGCGTCCAGTCAGGGGGCACTGAAGCTTTCTTT; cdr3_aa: CSVQSGGTEAFF
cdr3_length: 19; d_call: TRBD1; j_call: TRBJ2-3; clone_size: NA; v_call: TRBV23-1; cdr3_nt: TGCGCCAGCAGTCTACTATACCGGGACAGGGGGCCCCACACAGATACGCAGTATTTT; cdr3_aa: CASSLLYRDRGPHTDTQYF
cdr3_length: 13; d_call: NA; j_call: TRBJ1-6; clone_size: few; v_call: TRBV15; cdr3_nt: TGTGCCACCTCCCGAGTAGATAATTCACCCCTCCACTTT; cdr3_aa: CATSRVDNSPLHF
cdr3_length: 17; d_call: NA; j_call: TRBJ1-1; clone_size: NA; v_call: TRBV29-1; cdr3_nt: TGCAGCGTTAATGAGATAGGAGGGGGACACCTTCACACTGAAGCTTTCTTT; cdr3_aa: CSVNEIGGGHLHTEAFF
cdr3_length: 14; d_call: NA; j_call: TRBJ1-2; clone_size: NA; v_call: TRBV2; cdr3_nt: TGTGCCAGCAAGATCGACAGAGGAAACTATGGCTACACCTTC; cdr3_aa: CASKIDRGNYGYTF
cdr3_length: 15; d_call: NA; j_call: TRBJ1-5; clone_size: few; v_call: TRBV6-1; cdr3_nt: TGTGCCAGCAGTGGACAGGTCTATAGCAATCAGCCCCAGCATTTT; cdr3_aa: CASSGQVYSNQPQHF
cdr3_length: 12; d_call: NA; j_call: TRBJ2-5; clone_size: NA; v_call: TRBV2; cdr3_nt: TGTGCCAGATCGGACCTCCAAGAGACCCAGTACTTC; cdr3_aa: CARSDLQETQYF
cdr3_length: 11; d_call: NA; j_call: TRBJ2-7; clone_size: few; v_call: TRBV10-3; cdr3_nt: TGTGCCATCAGTGGGCAGTACGAGCAGTACTTC; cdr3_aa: CAISGQYEQYF
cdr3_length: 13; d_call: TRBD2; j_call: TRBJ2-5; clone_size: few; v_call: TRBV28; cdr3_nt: TGTGCCACCTTAAGCGGGAGGCTGTCTGAGCAGTACTTC; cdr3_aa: CATLSGRLSEQYF
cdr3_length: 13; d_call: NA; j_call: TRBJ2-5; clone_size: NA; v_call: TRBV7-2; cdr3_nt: TGTGCCAGCAGCCCTGGGGGGGCTCAGACCCAGTACTTC; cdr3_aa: CASSPGGAQTQYF
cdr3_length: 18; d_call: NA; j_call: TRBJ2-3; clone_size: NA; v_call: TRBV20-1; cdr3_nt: TGCAGTGCTAGAGTCTCTAGCGCACCCCTTCCTAGCACAGATACGCAGTATTTT; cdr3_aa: CSARVSSAPLPSTDTQYF
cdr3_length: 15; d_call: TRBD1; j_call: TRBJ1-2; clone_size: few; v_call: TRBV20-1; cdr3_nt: TGCAGTGCTAGAGATGTCCGACAGGGGATGGATGGCTACACCTTC; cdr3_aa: CSARDVRQGMDGYTF
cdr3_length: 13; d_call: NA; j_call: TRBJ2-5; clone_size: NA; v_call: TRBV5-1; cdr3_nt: TGCGCCAGCAGCTTGGCCTCCTCGGGGACCCAGTACTTC; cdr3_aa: CASSLASSGTQYF
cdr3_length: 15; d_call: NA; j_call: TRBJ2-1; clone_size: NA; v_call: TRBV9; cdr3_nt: TGTGCCAGCAGCGTCTCCACTAGTAGCGGCGATGAGCAGTTCTTC; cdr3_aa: CASSVSTSSGDEQFF
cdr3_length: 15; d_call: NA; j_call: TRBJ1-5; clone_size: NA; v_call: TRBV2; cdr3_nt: TGTGCCAGCACAGGAGGGTTACTGAGCAATCAGCCCCAGCATTTT; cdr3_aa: CASTGGLLSNQPQHF
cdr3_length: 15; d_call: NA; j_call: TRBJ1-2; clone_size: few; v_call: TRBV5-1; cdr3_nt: TGCGCCAGCAGCTTGGCCTTCGACAGCCGGCGCGGCTACACCTTC; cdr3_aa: CASSLAFDSRRGYTF
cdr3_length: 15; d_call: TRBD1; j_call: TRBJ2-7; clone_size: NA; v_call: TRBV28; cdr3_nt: TGTGCCAGCAGTTCAGGGACAGTCCTCTTCTACGAGCAGTACTTC; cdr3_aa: CASSSGTVLFYEQYF
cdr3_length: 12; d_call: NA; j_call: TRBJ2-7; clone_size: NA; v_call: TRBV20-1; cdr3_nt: TGCAGTGCGAACGCCTTTAGGGTCGAGCAGTACTTC; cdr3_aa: CSANAFRVEQYF
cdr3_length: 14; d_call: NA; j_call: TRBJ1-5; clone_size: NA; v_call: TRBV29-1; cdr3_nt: TGCAGCGTTCTGACAGAAGGGTTCGATCAGCCCCAGCATTTT; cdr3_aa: CSVLTEGFDQPQHF
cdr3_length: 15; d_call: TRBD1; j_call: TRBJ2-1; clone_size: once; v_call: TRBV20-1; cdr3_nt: TGCAGTGCTAGAGCGACAGGGGGGGTCTACAATGAGCAGTTCTTC; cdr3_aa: CSARATGGVYNEQFF
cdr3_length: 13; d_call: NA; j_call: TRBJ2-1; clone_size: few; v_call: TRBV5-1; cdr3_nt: TGCGCCAGCAGCTTTTCAGGGCAGGAAGAGCAGTTCTTC; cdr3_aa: CASSFSGQEEQFF
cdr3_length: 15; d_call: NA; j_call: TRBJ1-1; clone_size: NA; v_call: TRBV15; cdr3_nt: TGTGCCACCAGCGATAGACAGTTCATGAACACTGAAGCTTTCTTT; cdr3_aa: CATSDRQFMNTEAFF
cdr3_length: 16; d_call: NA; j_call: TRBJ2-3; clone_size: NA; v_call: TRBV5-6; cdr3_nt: TGTGCCAGCAGCTTGTTCGGTCAACAGGGCACAGATACGCAGTATTTT; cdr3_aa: CASSLFGQQGTDTQYF
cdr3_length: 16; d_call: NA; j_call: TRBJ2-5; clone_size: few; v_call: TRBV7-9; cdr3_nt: TGTGCCAGCAGCTCTCAAGACATAGGGTATCAAGAGACCCAGTACTTC; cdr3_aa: CASSSQDIGYQETQYF
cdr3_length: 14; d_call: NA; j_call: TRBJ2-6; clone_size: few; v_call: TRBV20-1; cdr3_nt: TGCAGTGCTGACCGTGGGTCTGGGGCCAACGTCCTGACTTTC; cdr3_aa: CSADRGSGANVLTF
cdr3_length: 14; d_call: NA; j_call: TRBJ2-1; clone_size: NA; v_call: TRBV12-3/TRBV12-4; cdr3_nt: TGTGCCAGCAGTCGCTACGGCCCTACCGAAAGCCCGTTCTTC; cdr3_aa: CASSRYGPTESPFF